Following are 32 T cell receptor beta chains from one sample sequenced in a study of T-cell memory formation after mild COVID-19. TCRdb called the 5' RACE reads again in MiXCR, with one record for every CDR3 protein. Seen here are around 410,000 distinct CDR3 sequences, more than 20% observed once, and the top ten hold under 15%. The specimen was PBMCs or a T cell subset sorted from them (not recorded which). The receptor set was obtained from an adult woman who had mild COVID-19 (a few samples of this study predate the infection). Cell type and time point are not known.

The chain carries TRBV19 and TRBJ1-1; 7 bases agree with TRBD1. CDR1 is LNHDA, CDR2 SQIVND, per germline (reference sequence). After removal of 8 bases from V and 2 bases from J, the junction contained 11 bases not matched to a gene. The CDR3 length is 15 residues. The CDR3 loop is CASLGTALVNTEAFF. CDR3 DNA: TGTGCCAGTCTCGGGACAGCCCTAGTTAACACTGAAGCTTTCTTT.

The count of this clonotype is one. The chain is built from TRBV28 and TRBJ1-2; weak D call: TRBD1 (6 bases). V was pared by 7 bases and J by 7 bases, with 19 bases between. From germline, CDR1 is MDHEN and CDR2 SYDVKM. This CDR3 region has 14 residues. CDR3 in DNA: TGTGCCAGCACCTCGCCGATGGGGGGCTCTGGCTACACCTTC. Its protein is CASTSPMGGSGYTF.

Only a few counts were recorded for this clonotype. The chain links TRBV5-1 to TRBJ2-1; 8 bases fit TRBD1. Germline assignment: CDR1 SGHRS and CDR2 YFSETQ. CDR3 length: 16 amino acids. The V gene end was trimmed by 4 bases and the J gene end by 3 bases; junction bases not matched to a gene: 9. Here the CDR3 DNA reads TGCGCCAGCAGCCGTACCGGGACAGGAAACTACAATGAGCAGTTCTTC. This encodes CASSRTGTGNYNEQFF.

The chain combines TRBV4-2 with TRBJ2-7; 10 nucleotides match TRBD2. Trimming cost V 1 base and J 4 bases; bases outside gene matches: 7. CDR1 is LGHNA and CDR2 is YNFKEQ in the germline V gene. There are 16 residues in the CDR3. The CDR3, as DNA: TGTGCCAGCAGCCAAGCACCGGGACTAGCGATTTACGAGCAGTACTTC. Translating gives CASSQAPGLAIYEQYF.

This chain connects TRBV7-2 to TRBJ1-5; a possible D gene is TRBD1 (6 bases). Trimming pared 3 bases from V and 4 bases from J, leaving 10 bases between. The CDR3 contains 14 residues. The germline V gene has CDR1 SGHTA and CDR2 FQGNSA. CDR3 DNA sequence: TGTGCCAGCAGCTTGGGGAGGGGGAATCAGCCCCAGCATTTT. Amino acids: CASSLGRGNQPQHF.

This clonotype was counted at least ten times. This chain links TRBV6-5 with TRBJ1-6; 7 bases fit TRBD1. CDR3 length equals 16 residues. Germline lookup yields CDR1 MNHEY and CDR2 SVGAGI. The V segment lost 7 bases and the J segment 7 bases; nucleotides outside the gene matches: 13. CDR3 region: CASTVTGAGFNSPLHF. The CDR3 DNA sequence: TGTGCCAGCACCGTAACAGGGGCCGGGTTCAATTCACCCCTCCACTTT.

In DNA form, the CDR3 reads TGCAGCGTTGACCCCAGGATATACACCGGGGAGCTGTTTTTT. Encoded protein: CSVDPRIYTGELFF. This chain uses TRBV29-1 with TRBJ2-2, with D hard to call. Germline CDR1 reads SQVTM; CDR2 reads ANQGSEA. This CDR3 region has 14 residues. V lost 3 bases and J 3 bases, leaving 11 bases between the germline ends.

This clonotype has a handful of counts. The CDR3 loop reads CASSVAGTGWQTQYF. The CDR3, as DNA: TGTGCCAGTAGTGTCGCGGGGACAGGGTGGCAGACCCAGTACTTC. V is TRBV19 and J is TRBJ2-5; 9 positions match TRBD1. The CDR3 loop spans 15 amino acids. The V gene end was trimmed by 5 bases and the J gene end by 6 bases; junction bases not matched to a gene: 10. The germline gives CDR1 LNHDA, CDR2 SQIVND (reference sequence). Filled out from reference TRBV19 and TRBJ2-5, the complete variable domain reads DGGITQSPKYLFRKEGQNVTLSCEQNLNHDAMYWYRQDPGQGLRLIYYSQIVNDFQKGDIAEGYSVSREKKESFPLTVTSAQKNPTAFYLCASSVAGTGWQTQYFGPGTRLLVL.

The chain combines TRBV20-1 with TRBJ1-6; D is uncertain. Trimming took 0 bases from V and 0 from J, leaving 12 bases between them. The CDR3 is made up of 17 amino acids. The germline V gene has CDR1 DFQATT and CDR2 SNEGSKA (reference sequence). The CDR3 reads CSARDEAPSSYNSPLHF. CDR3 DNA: TGCAGTGCTAGAGATGAGGCGCCAAGCTCCTATAATTCACCCCTCCACTTT.

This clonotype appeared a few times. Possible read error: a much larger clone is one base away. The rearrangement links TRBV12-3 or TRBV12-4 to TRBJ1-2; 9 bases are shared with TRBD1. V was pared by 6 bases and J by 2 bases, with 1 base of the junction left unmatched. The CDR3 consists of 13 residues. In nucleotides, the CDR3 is TGTGCCAGCAGGGGGACAGGGAACTATGGCTACACCTTC. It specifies CASRGTGNYGYTF.

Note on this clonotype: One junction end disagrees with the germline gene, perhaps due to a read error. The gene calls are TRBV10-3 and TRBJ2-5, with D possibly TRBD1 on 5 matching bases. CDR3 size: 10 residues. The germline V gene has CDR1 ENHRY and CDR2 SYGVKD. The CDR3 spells CAISESSGNF. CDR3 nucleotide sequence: TGTGCCATCAGTGAGTCATCAGGGAACTTC.

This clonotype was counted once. CDR3 amino acids: CASSSGTQNTEAFF. Written as DNA, the CDR3 is TGCGCCAGCAGCTCGGGGACCCAGAACACTGAAGCTTTCTTT. The chain combines TRBV5-1 with TRBJ1-1; weak D call: TRBD1 (5 bases). In germline, CDR1 is SGHRS, CDR2 YFSETQ. The CDR3 sequence is 14 residues long. The V end lost 3 bases, the J end lost 1 base, and 10 bases lay between the germline ends. The variable domain in full, completed from reference TRBV5-1 and TRBJ1-1, reads KAGVTQTPRYLIKTRGQQVTLSCSPISGHRSVSWYQQTPGQGLQFLFEYFSETQRNKGNFPGRFSGRQFSNSRSEMNVSTLELGDSALYLCASSSGTQNTEAFFGQGTRLTVV.

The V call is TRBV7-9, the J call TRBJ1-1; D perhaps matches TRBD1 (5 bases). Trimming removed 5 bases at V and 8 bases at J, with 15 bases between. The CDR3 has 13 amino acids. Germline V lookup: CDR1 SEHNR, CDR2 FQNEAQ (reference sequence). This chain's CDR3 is CASSLREGLEAFF. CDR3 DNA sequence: TGTGCCAGCAGCCTCCGCGAGGGGTTGGAAGCTTTCTTT.

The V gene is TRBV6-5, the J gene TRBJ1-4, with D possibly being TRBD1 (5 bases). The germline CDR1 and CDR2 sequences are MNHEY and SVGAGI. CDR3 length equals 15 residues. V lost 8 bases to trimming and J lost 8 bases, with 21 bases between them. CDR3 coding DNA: TGTGCCAGCCGAATGGGGGTCGGGGGATTCGAAAAACTGTTTTTT. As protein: CASRMGVGGFEKLFF.

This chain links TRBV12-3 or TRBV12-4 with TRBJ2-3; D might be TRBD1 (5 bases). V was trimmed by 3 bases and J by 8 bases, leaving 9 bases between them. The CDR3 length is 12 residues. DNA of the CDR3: TGTGCCAGCAGTTTGGGGCCGCTTACGCAGTATTTT. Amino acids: CASSLGPLTQYF.

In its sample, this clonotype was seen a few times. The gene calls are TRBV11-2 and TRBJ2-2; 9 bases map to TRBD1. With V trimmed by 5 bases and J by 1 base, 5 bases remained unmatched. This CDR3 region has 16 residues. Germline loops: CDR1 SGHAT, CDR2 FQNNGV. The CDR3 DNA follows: TGTGCCAGCAGCCATCCGGGACAGGGGAACACCGGGGAGCTGTTTTTT. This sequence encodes CASSHPGQGNTGELFF.

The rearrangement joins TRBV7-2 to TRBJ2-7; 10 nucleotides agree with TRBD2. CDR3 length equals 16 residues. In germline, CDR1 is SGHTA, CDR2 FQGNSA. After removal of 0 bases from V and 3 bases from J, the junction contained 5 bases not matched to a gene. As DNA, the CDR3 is TGTGCCAGCAGCTTAGCGCTGGGACTAGCGAGCTACGAGCAGTACTTC. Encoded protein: CASSLALGLASYEQYF.

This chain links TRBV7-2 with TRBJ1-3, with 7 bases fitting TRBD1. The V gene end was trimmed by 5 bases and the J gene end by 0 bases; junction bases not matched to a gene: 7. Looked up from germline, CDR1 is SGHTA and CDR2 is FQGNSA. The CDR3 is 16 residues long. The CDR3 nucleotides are TGTGCCAGCAGCCCGCAGGGACAGAGCTCTGGAAACACCATATATTTT. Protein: CASSPQGQSSGNTIYF.

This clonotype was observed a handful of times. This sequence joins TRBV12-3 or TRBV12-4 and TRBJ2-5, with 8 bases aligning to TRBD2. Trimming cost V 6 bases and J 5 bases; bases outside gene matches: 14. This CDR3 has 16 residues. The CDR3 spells CASRRESSGWGETQYF. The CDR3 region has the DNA TGTGCCAGCAGGCGAGAATCTAGCGGGTGGGGGGAGACCCAGTACTTC.

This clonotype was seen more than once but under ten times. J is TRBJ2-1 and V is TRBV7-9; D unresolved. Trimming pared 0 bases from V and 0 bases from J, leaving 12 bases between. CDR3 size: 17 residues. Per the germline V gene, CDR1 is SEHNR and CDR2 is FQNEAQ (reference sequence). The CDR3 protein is CASSLAVQRLSYNEQFF. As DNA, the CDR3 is TGTGCCAGCAGCTTAGCCGTCCAAAGACTCTCCTACAATGAGCAGTTCTTC.

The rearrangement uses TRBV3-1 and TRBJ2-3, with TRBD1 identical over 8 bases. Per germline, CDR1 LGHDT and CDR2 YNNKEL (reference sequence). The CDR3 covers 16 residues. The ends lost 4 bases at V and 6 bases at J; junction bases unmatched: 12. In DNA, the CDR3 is TGTGCCAGCAGCCCCCTTCTGCAGGGGGCGCGGGATACGCAGTATTTT. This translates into CASSPLLQGARDTQYF.

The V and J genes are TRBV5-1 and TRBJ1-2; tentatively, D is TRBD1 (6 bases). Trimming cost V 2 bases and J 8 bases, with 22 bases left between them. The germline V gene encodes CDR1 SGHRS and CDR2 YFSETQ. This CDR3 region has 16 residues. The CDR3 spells CASSFSGGSTRTGYTF. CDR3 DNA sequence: TGCGCCAGCAGCTTCTCCGGGGGCTCTACCAGGACGGGCTACACCTTC.

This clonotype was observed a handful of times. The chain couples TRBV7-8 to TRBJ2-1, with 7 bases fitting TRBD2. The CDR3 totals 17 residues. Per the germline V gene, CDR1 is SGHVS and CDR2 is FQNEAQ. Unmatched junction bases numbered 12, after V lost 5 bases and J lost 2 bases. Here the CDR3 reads CASSLNLGEGPYNEQFF. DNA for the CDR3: TGTGCCAGCAGCCTCAATTTGGGGGAGGGGCCCTACAATGAGCAGTTCTTC.

CDR3 in DNA: TGTGCCAGCAGGCTCGAGGCAGGGTTAAACTATGGCTACACCTTC. Protein: CASRLEAGLNYGYTF. The chain is built from TRBV12-3 or TRBV12-4 and TRBJ1-2; D perhaps matches TRBD1 (5 bases). The CDR3 contains 15 residues. V was shortened by 6 bases and J by 2 bases, with 16 bases between the two germline ends.

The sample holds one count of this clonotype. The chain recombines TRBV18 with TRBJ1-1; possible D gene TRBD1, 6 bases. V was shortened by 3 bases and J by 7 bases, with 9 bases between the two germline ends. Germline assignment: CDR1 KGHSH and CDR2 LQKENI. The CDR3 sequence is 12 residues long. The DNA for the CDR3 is TGTGCCAGCTCACCTACGACAGGTGAAGCTTTCTTT. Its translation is CASSPTTGEAFF.

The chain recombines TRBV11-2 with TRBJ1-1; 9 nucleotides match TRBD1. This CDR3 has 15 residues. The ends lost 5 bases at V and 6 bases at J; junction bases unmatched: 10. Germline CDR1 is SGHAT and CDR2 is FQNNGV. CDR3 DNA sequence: TGTGCCAGCAGCCCAACCTCGGGACAGGGCCCTGAAGCTTTCTTT. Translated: CASSPTSGQGPEAFF.

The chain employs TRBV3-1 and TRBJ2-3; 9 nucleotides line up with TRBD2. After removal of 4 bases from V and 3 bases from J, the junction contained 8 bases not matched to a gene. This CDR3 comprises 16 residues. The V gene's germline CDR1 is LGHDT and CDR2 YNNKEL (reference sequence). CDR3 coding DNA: TGTGCCAGCAGCCGCCGTCCGAGCGGGAGGACAGATACGCAGTATTTT. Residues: CASSRRPSGRTDTQYF.

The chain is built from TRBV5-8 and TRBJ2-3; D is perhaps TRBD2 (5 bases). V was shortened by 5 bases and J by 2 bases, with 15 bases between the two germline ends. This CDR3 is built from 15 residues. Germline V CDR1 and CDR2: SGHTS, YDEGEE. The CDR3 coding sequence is TGTGCCAGCAGGCCCGAAGCGGAGAACACAGATACGCAGTATTTT. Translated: CASRPEAENTDTQYF.

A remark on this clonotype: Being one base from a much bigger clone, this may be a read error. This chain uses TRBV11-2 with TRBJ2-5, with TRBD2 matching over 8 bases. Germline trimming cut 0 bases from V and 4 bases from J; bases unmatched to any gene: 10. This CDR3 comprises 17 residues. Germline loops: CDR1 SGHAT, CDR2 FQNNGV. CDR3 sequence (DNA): TGTGCCAGCAGCTTAGATTCTGCGCGGGGGGACCTAGAGACCCAGTACTTC. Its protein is CASSLDSARGDLETQYF.

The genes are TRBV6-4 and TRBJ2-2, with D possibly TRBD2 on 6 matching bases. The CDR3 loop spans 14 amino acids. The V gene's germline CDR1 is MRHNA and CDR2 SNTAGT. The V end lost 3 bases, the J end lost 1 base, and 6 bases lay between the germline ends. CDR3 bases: TGTGCCAGCAGTGAGGGGGGGAACACCGGGGAGCTGTTTTTT. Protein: CASSEGGNTGELFF.

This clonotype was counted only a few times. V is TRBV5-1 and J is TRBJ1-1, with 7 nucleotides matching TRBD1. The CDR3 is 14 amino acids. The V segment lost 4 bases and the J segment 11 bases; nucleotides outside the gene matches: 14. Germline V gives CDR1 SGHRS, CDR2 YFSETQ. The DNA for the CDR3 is TGCGCCAGCAGCCCATCGACAGGGACCTTGCTGGCTTTCTTT. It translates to CASSPSTGTLLAFF.

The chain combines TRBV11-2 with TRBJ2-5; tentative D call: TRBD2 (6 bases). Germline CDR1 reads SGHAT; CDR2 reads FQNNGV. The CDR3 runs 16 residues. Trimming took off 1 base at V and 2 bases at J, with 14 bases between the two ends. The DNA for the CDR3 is TGTGCCAGCAGCTTAGGGGTTCGGCGGGGTCAAGAGACCCAGTACTTC. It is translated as CASSLGVRRGQETQYF.